This is a list of T cell receptor beta chains from one sample in a study of blood T cell repertoires in COVID-19. TCRdb's table, derived via immunoSEQ multiplex PCR, lists solely in-frame clones and lacks some. The sample includes just under 350,000 clones, 87% seen only once; the top ten take about 6.3%. Sequencing was carried out using peripheral blood. The receptors shown here come from a woman aged 45-65 years with COVID-19, enrolled during active disease. Both conserved end residues are part of each CDR3. The order of the fields is clone size, D gene, J gene, V gene, CDR3 DNA, CDR3 protein. D genes are given only for firm matches. Only part of the rows carry a size: once, few, many, or a class if the clone is expanded.

NA	TRBD2	TRBJ2-7	TRBV2	TGTGCCAGCAGTAAGGGACTAGCGGGAGTCGAGCAGTACTTC	CASSKGLAGVEQYF
NA	NA	TRBJ2-7	TRBV6-1	TGTGCCAGCAGTGAGGGCAGACCCTACGAGCAGTACTTC	CASSEGRPYEQYF
NA	TRBD1	TRBJ1-1	TRBV5-8	TGTGCCAGCAGCTTGGGACAGGGGGTGAACACTGAAGCTTTCTTT	CASSLGQGVNTEAFF
NA	NA	TRBJ2-5	TRBV7-3	TGTGCCAGCAGCTCCAGGGGACGGATCGAAGAGACCCAGTACTTC	CASSSRGRIEETQYF
once	NA	TRBJ2-5	TRBV2	TGTGCCAGCAGTGAAGAATCGACTAGTTTGGAGACCCAGTACTTC	CASSEESTSLETQYF
NA	TRBD2	TRBJ2-1	TRBV19	TGTGCCAGCTCGTCGTCGACTAGCGGGAGGAATGAGCAGTTCTTC	CASSSSTSGRNEQFF
NA	NA	TRBJ2-1	TRBV5-1	TGCGCCAGCAGCTTACCCCCAGGGAATGAGCAGTTCTTC	CASSLPPGNEQFF
NA	TRBD1	TRBJ1-2	TRBV30	TGTGCCTGGAGTGCATCCGGACAGGGGAAGGGTGGCTACACCTTC	CAWSASGQGKGGYTF
few	TRBD1	TRBJ2-7	TRBV5-1	TGCGCCAGCAGCTCGGGACAGTCCTACGAGCAGTACTTC	CASSSGQSYEQYF
NA	TRBD1	TRBJ1-2	TRBV3-1/TRBV3-2	TGTGCCAGCAGCCGCCCGACAGGGCTTGGCTATGGCTACACCTTC	CASSRPTGLGYGYTF
NA	NA	TRBJ2-2	TRBV7-2	TGTGCCAGCAGCTTTTTCTGGGGCCCCGGGGAGCTGTTTTTT	CASSFFWGPGELFF
NA	NA	TRBJ1-1	TRBV7-9	TGTGCCAGCAGCTTAGCTCAGGGGCTGAACACTGAAGCTTTCTTT	CASSLAQGLNTEAFF
NA	NA	TRBJ1-3	TRBV5-4	TGTGCCAGCAGCTCGGGACTGGCGATGAAAGGAAACACCATATATTTT	CASSSGLAMKGNTIYF
NA	TRBD1	TRBJ1-1	TRBV12-3/TRBV12-4	TGTGCCAGCAGACGGACAGGGGGCACTGAAGCTTTCTTT	CASRRTGGTEAFF
NA	TRBD2	TRBJ2-1	TRBV19	TGTGCCAGTAGTATCCGAACTAGCGGGGGAAATGAGCAGTTCTTC	CASSIRTSGGNEQFF
NA	TRBD2	TRBJ2-7	TRBV10-2	TGCGCCAGCACCCGGCCTAGCGGAACCTACGAGCAGTACTTC	CASTRPSGTYEQYF
NA	NA	TRBJ1-1	TRBV5-1	TGCGCCAGCAGCACGGGGCGGGGGGCTTCTGAAGCTTTCTTT	CASSTGRGASEAFF
once	TRBD1	TRBJ1-2	TRBV11-2	TGTGCCAGCAGCGTAACAGGGGCGAGAGGCTACACCTTC	CASSVTGARGYTF
NA	NA	TRBJ1-3	TRBV2	TGTGCCAGCAGTGGAGACGGGAGACCTGGAAACACCATATATTTT	CASSGDGRPGNTIYF
NA	NA	TRBJ1-2	TRBV21-1	TGTGCCAGCAGCAAAGCGCTTTCTCCCAAGCAGGGGTATGGCTACACCTTC	CASSKALSPKQGYGYTF
once	TRBD1	TRBJ1-3	TRBV27	TGTGCCAGCAGTACCCGGACAGGCTCTGGAAACACCATATATTTT	CASSTRTGSGNTIYF
once	TRBD1	TRBJ2-7	TRBV5-1	TGCGCCAGCAGCCTCTCTGGGGGACAGGGCTACGAGCAGTACTTC	CASSLSGGQGYEQYF
NA	NA	TRBJ1-6	TRBV18	TGTGCCAGCTCACCAGGTGAATGGCTCGGCGGTTATTCACCCCTCCACTTT	CASSPGEWLGGYSPLHF
NA	TRBD2	TRBJ2-1	TRBV18	TGTGCCAGCTCACCCCTTCGGGGGGACGGCAATGAGCAGTTCTTC	CASSPLRGDGNEQFF
NA	TRBD1	TRBJ1-2	TRBV3-1/TRBV3-2	TGTGCCAGCAGCTACGGCGGGACAGGGCTCTATGGCTACACCTTC	CASSYGGTGLYGYTF
NA	NA	TRBJ2-7	TRBV28	TGTGCCAGCAGTTTGCCTACCCCCTACGAGCAGTACTTC	CASSLPTPYEQYF
NA	TRBD1	TRBJ2-7	TRBV5-3	TGTGCCAGAAGCCACAGGGGGTGCCCTGAACTCTACGAGCAGTACTTC	CARSHRGCPELYEQYF
NA	NA	TRBJ2-7	TRBV18	TGTGCCAGCTCACTCCGGGACAATGAATACGAGCAGTACTTC	CASSLRDNEYEQYF